The rows below give T cell receptor beta chains drawn from one sample of a study of T cells in Graves' hyperthyroidism and ophthalmopathy. Each CDR3 protein gets one entry after TCRdb re-called the multiplex PCR reads with MiXCR. The sample records about 580,000 distinct CDR3 sequences, around 46% being singletons. Source material: peripheral blood or thyroid tissue (not recorded which). Receptors originate from a woman between 18 and 30 years old with Graves' hyperthyroidism. The CDR3 runs from the conserved cysteine through the conserved F or W. The D gene is left open where the match is weak. For some rows the clone size is stated as once, few or many, or as a class when expanded; others skip it.

clone_size j_call v_call d_call cdr3_aa cdr3_nt
many TRBJ1-4 TRBV20-1 TRBD1 CSAPAGGGQEKLFF TGCAGTGCCCCAGCGGGAGGGGGCCAAGAAAAACTGTTTTTT
many TRBJ1-4 TRBV7-2 NA CASSSRGGLTDEKLFF TGTGCCAGCAGCTCGCGGGGGGGACTCACGGATGAAAAACTGTTTTTT
many TRBJ1-1 TRBV7-2 NA CASILTDANTEAFF TGTGCCAGCATCCTGACTGACGCGAACACTGAAGCTTTCTTT
many TRBJ2-5 TRBV9 NA CASSARGQRETQYF TGTGCCAGCAGCGCCAGGGGTCAGAGAGAGACCCAGTACTTC
few TRBJ2-1 TRBV9 TRBD2 CASSPRTSGSVEQFF TGTGCCAGCAGCCCTAGGACTAGCGGGAGCGTTGAGCAGTTCTTC
NA TRBJ2-1 TRBV29-1 NA CSVVARRENYNEQFF TGCAGCGTTGTCGCTAGGCGGGAAAACTACAATGAGCAGTTCTTC
NA TRBJ1-1 TRBV11-1 NA CASSPTTGRYGEAFF TGTGCCAGCAGCCCCACAACAGGACGGTACGGCGAAGCTTTCTTT
NA TRBJ2-7 TRBV4-3 TRBD1 CASSPSLSGTGGNEQYF TGCGCCAGCAGCCCATCCTTATCCGGGACAGGGGGCAACGAGCAGTACTTC
NA TRBJ1-5 TRBV4-1 NA CASSHRRGGNQPQHF TGTGCCAGCAGCCACAGACGGGGCGGAAATCAGCCCCAGCATTTT
NA TRBJ2-3 TRBV7-9 NA CASSLGSHQRRWDTQYF TGTGCCAGCAGCTTAGGGTCCCACCAAAGAAGGTGGGATACGCAGTATTTT
few TRBJ2-1 TRBV20-1 TRBD2 CSARDLLASGRNEQFF TGCAGTGCTAGAGACCTCCTGGCTAGCGGGAGAAATGAGCAGTTCTTC
few TRBJ2-2 TRBV9 NA CASSSTLERGRLFF TGTGCCAGCAGCTCAACCTTGGAAAGGGGTCGGCTGTTTTTT
NA TRBJ2-2 TRBV2 TRBD1 CASSERGTGANTGELFF TGTGCCAGCAGTGAGAGAGGGACAGGGGCGAACACCGGGGAGCTGTTTTTT
many TRBJ2-7 TRBV7-2 NA CASSLQGPLSYEQYF TGTGCCAGCAGCTTACAGGGACCCCTTTCCTACGAGCAGTACTTC
NA TRBJ1-2 TRBV27 TRBD1 CASSSEGQGAGYGYTF TGTGCCAGCAGTTCCGAGGGACAGGGGGCAGGCTATGGCTACACCTTC
many TRBJ1-2 TRBV6-1 TRBD1 CASAGLQGTGMYYGYTF TGTGCCAGCGCAGGATTACAGGGGACAGGGATGTACTATGGCTACACCTTC
few TRBJ2-7 TRBV29-1 NA CSVLKPGEYEQYF TGCAGCGTCCTAAAGCCAGGGGAGTACGAGCAGTACTTC
NA TRBJ2-3 TRBV29-1 TRBD2 CSVEGLAGGDTQYF TGCAGCGTTGAAGGGCTAGCGGGAGGAGATACGCAGTATTTT
NA TRBJ1-4 TRBV11-2 NA CASSPRGTGVTNEKLFF TGTGCCAGCTCACCACGTGGTACAGGAGTGACTAATGAAAAACTGTTTTTT
many TRBJ1-5 TRBV5-1 NA CASSLYLGQPQHF TGCGCCAGCAGCTTGTATTTGGGTCAGCCCCAGCATTTT
many TRBJ1-5 TRBV6-6 TRBD1 CASSLQGELDQPQHF TGTGCCAGCAGTTTACAGGGGGAATTGGATCAGCCCCAGCATTTT
few TRBJ2-7 TRBV20-1 NA CSARDFHESSYEQYF TGCAGTGCTAGAGATTTCCATGAAAGCTCCTACGAGCAGTACTTC
NA TRBJ1-2 TRBV5-6 NA CASSSLAGAGYGYTF TGTGCCAGCAGCTCACTAGCGGGAGCCGGCTATGGCTACACCTTC
many TRBJ2-7 TRBV7-2 NA CASSLHLAPSYEQYF TGTGCCAGCAGCTTACATCTAGCGCCGTCCTACGAGCAGTACTTC
NA TRBJ2-1 TRBV7-2 TRBD1 CASRNRGRSSYNEQFF TGTGCCAGCCGCAACAGGGGCCGGAGCTCCTACAATGAGCAGTTCTTC
NA TRBJ1-6 TRBV20-1 TRBD1 CSARIGGQGHSPLHF TGCAGTGCTAGGATAGGGGGACAGGGACATTCACCCCTCCACTTT
many TRBJ1-3 TRBV7-2 NA CASSYRQAGNTIYF TGTGCCAGCAGCTATAGACAAGCTGGAAACACCATATATTTT
NA TRBJ1-1 TRBV29-1 NA CSGVQGMNTEAFF TGCAGCGGCGTACAGGGTATGAACACTGAAGCTTTCTTT
many TRBJ1-1 TRBV7-2 NA CASSFSIRNTEAFF TGTGCCAGCAGCTTTAGTATCAGGAACACTGAAGCTTTCTTT
NA TRBJ1-6 TRBV2 NA CASSRGLGSNQPLHF TGTGCCAGCAGTCGGGGCCTTGGGAGCAATCAGCCCCTCCACTTT
many TRBJ2-2 TRBV7-3 NA CASSSSYTGELFF TGTGCCAGCAGCTCGAGTTACACCGGGGAGCTGTTTTTT
once TRBJ2-6 TRBV7-9 TRBD1 CAWEQGATGANVLTF TGTGCCTGGGAACAGGGGGCTACTGGGGCCAACGTCCTGACTTTC
many TRBJ1-3 TRBV6-5 NA CASSYFPISGNTIYF TGTGCCAGCAGTTACTTCCCCATCTCTGGAAACACCATATATTTT